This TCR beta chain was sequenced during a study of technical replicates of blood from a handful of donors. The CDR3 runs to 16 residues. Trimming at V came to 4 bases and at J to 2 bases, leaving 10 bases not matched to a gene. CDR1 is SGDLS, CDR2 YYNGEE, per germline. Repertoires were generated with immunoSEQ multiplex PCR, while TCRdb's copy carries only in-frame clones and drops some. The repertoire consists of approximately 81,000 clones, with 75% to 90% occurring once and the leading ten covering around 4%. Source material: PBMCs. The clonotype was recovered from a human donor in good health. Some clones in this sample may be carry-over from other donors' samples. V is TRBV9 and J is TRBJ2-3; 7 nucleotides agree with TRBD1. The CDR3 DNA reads TGTGCCAGCAGCTTAGACGTGGGACAGATCACAGATACGCAGTATTTT. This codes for CASSLDVGQITDTQYF. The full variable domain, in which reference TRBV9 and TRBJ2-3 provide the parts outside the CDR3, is DSGVTQTPKHLITATGQRVTLRCSPRSGDLSVYWYQQSLDQGLQFLIQYYNGEERAKGNILERFSAQQFPDLHSELNLSSLELGDSALYFCASSLDVGQITDTQYFGPGTRLTVL.